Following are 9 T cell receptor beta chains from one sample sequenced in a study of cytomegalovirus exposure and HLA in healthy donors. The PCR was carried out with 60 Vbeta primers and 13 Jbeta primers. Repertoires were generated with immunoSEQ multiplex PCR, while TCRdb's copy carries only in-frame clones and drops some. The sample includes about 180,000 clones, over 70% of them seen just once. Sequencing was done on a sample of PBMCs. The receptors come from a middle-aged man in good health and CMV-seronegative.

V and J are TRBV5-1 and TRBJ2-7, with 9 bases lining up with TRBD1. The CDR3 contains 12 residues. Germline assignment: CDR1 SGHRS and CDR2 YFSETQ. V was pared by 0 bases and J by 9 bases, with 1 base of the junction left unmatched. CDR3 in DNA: TGCGCCAGCAGCTTGGGACAGGGGGGGCAGTACTTC. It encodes CASSLGQGGQYF. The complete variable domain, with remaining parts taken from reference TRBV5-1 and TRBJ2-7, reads KAGVTQTPRYLIKTRGQQVTLSCSPISGHRSVSWYQQTPGQGLQFLFEYFSETQRNKGNFPGRFSGRQFSNSRSEMNVSTLELGDSALYLCASSLGQGGQYFGPGTRLTVT.

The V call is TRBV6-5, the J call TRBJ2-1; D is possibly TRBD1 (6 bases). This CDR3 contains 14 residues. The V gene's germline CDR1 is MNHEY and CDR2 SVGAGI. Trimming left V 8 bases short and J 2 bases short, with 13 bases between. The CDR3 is CASGPQGTYNEQFF. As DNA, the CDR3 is TGTGCCAGCGGTCCACAGGGAACCTACAATGAGCAGTTCTTC.

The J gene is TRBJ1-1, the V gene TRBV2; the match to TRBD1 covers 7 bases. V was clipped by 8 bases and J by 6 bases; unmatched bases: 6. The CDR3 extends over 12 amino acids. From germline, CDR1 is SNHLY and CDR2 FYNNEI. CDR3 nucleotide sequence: TGTGCCAGCCTACAGGGGATAGCTGAAGCTTTCTTT. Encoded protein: CASLQGIAEAFF.

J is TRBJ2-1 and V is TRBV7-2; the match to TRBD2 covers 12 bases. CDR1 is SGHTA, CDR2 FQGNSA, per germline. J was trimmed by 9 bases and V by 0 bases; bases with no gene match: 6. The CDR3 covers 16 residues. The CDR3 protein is CASSLALAGGLSEQFF. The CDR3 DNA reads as TGTGCCAGCAGCTTAGCCCTAGCGGGGGGGTTGAGTGAGCAGTTCTTC.

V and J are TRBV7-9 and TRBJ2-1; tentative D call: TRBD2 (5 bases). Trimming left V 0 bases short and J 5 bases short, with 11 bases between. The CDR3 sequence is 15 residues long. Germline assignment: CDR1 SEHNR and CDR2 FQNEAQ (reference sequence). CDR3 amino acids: CASSLAASRNNEQFF. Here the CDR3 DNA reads TGTGCCAGCAGCTTAGCAGCTAGCAGAAACAATGAGCAGTTCTTC.

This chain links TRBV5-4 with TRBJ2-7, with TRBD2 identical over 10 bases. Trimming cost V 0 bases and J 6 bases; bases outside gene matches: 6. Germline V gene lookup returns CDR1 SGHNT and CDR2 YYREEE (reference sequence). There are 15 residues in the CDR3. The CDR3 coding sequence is TGTGCCAGCAGCTTGGTTCTAGCGGGAGTATCCGAGCAGTACTTC. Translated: CASSLVLAGVSEQYF.

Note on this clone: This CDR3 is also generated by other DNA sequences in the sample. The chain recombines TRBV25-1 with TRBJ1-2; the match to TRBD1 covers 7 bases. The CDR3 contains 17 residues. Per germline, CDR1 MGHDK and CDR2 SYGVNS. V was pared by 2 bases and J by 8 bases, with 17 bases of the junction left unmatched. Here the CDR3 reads CASSERTGGSPFSGYTF. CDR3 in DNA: TGTGCCAGCAGTGAACGGACAGGAGGCTCGCCCTTTTCCGGCTACACCTTC.

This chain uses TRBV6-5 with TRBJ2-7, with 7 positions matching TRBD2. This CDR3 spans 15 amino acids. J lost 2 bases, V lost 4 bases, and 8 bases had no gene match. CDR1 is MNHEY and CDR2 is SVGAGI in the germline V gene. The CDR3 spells CASSSPRLAAYEQYF. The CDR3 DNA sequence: TGTGCCAGCAGTTCCCCGAGACTAGCAGCCTACGAGCAGTACTTC.

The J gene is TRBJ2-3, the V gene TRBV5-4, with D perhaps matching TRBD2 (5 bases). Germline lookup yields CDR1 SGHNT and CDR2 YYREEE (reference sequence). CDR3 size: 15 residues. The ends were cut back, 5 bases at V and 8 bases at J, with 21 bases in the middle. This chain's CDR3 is CASRPVNTNAGTQYF. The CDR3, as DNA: TGTGCCAGCAGGCCGGTCAATACTAATGCGGGTACGCAGTATTTT.